The clone carrying this TCR beta chain was found a few times. Its antigen is currently unknown. MiXCR was run by TCRdb on the 5' RACE reads, yielding one entry per CDR3 protein. The data contain some 440,000 distinct CDR3 sequences, approximately 25% of them singletons. Germline CDR1 KGHDR, CDR2 SFDVKD. The V and J ends lost 7 bases and 5 bases, in that order; junction bases with no gene match: 5. This CDR3 has 15 residues. The sample belongs to a study of T-cell memory formation after mild COVID-19. The wider study: There were largely donor-specific TCR clusters.

Study-wide points: Pre-infection memory harbored some responding clones, suggesting cross-reactive memory joined.

The specimen was PBMCs or a T cell subset sorted from them (not recorded which). The chain links TRBV24-1 to TRBJ2-1; 12 bases agree with TRBD2. The source is an adult woman who had mild COVID-19 (a few samples of this study predate the infection). Cell type and time point are not known. In nucleotides, the CDR3 is TGTGCCACCAGGACCCGGACTAGCGGGAACAATGAGCAGTTCTTC. This codes for CATRTRTSGNNEQFF.